Described below is a single TCR beta chain sequence and its context. Its antigen is unknown. Base qualities are not at hand, and no much larger clone is one base apart. The time point label, as the study defines it: about 28 days (+/-7) after the second vaccine dose. The sample's treatment or condition, from its label and the paper: meningococcal conjugate vaccine given as trial control. Samples from vaccinated people were obtained from the UK trials COV001 and COV002, which included a single-blind randomized controlled phase 2/3 trial of AZD1222 (ChAdOx1 nCoV-19) in healthy adults. For TCRbeta chain sequencing, PBMC samples from trial participants were taken at day 0 and at day 28 after the second dose. This sample is drawn from a study of T cell responses to AZD1222 COVID-19 vaccine (dated by TCRdb to the early 2020s). Regarding the complete study: TCR sequencing was performed for 230 to 250 trial participants, of whom around 200 were given two doses of AZD1222 and 26 were given two doses of MenACWY control vaccine. Trial participants were enrolled by age into 18-55, 56-69 and 70-plus year subgroups, with roughly 160, 29 and 62 TCR-sequenced participants respectively. Points the paper makes about the study in general: Because no samples from the day 14 peak response were available, repertoires could be characterized only after the peak T cell response. The whole spike protein was spanned by vaccine-associated CD4 TCRs, and dominant responses were seen in regions 160-218 and 743-854. In the small 56-69-year group, the increase in depth fell short of significance, most likely because of low power. Conclusions about previously exposed vaccinees are limited because only six or seven AZD1222 recipients were SARS-CoV-2 seropositive at baseline. Reportedly, close to half of the unique spike-specific TCRs recognized epitopes lying outside the regions that are mutated in the B.1.351 and B.1.1.7 variants. Most participants were white British and females outnumbered males, and the authors suggested that clonal diversity may have been underestimated. Spike-specific TCR breadth and depth rose significantly after two AZD1222 doses compared with day 0 and with MenACWY recipients.

The CDR3 regions of human TCRbeta chains were analyzed by immunosequencing. In the paper's pipeline: TCRs in the repertoires were matched against a reference library of SARS-CoV-2-specific TCRs that had been generated with the MIRA antigen-specificity platform. Breadth was defined as the fraction of unique TCRs that were SARS-CoV-2-associated, and depth was defined as the fraction of total T cells that were SARS-CoV-2-associated. Using the MIRA data, each spike-specific TCR was mapped to the spike region that the TCR reacts to and placed in a CD4 or CD8 class. Log10-transformed breadth and depth values were compared by one-way ANOVA with Sidak's multiple comparisons tests. Here the immuneACCESS table is served through TCRdb, limited to in-frame sequences with V and J called. Missing clones are a known gap in these copies; in checked studies unresolved V genes cover under half, and the rest lacks a known reason. V, J and clone size are those of that table, while D and trimming were read from the DNA. In this sample the table shows more than 95,000 clones, about 89% of which occur a single time. In total, the top ten clones hold approximately 3% of the sample.

Trimming accounts for 3 bases at V and 8 bases at J, while the number of junction bases matched to no gene is 12. For CDR1 and CDR2, the germline V gene (reference sequence) lists LNHDA and SQIVND. Reading from cysteine to phenylalanine, the CDR3 counts 15 amino acids. The only DNA kept is the CDR3, 45 bases in frame from the first base. The V gene is TRBV19 and the J gene is TRBJ1-2; 7 central bases correspond to TRBD1. The TCR was taken from an adult who received the MenACWY meningococcal vaccine as a control. Sequences were derived from peripheral blood, sampled 28 days after the second dose of the MenACWY control vaccine. The CDR3 corresponds to CASSMAGQAPWGYTF. The DNA reads TGTGCCAGTAGTATGGCCGGACAGGCCCCGTGGGGCTACACCTTC.